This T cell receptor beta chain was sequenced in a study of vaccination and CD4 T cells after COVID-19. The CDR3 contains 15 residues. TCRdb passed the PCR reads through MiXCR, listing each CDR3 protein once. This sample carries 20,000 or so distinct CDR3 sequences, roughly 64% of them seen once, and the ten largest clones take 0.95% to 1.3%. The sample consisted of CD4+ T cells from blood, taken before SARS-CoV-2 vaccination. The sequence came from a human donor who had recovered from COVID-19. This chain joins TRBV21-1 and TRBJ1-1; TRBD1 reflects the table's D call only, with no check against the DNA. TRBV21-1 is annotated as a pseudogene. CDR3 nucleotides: TGTGCCAGCAGCAAAGGGGACAGGGTCAACACTGAAGCTTTCTTT. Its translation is CASSKGDRVNTEAFF.